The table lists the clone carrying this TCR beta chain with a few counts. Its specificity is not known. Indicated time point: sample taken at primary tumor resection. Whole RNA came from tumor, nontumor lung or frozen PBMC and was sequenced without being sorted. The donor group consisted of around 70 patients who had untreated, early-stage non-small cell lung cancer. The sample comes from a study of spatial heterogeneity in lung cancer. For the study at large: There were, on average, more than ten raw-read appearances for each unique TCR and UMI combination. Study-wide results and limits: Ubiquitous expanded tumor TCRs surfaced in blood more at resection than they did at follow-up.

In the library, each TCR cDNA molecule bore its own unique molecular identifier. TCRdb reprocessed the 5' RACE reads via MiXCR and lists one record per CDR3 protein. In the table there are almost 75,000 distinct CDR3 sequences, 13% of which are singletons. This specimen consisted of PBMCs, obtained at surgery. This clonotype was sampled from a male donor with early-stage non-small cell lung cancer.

In DNA, the CDR3 is TGCGCCAGCAACCTACTCGCTTCGCTACGAGGCTACGAGCAGTACTTC. Amino acids: CASNLLASLRGYEQYF. V and J are TRBV5-1 and TRBJ2-7; D gene ambiguous. Trimming took 6 bases from V and 3 from J, leaving 22 bases between them. The germline CDR1 and CDR2 sequences are SGHRS and YFSETQ. The CDR3 sequence is 16 residues long.